The following is a T cell receptor (beta chain) sequence with its context. Its antigen is not known. Both about-4-week and about-12-week second-dose recipients were combined. The data are from a study of T cell responses to AZD1222 COVID-19 vaccine. Study-wide results and caveats: Two AZD1222 administrations were followed by greater Spike-specific TCR breadth and depth.

From germline, CDR1 is SGHTA and CDR2 FQGNSA. Trimming removed 5 bases from V and 5 bases from J, with 17 bases in between. The CDR3 loop spans 15 amino acids. The data were produced by immunoSEQ multiplex PCR, yet TCRdb's version contains in-frame clones alone and is incomplete. The sample has roughly 120,000 clones, around nine tenths seen once. V usage is TRBV7-2 and J usage is TRBJ2-3; D is perhaps TRBD1 or TRBD2 (6 bases each). Sequenced here: peripheral blood, sampled 28 days after the second AZD1222 dose. The TCR sequence derives from an adult who received the AZD1222 COVID-19 vaccine. As DNA, the CDR3 is TGTGCCAGCAGCGGAGGGGCCCAGGGGCTAGATACGCAGTATTTT. Translated: CASSGGAQGLDTQYF.